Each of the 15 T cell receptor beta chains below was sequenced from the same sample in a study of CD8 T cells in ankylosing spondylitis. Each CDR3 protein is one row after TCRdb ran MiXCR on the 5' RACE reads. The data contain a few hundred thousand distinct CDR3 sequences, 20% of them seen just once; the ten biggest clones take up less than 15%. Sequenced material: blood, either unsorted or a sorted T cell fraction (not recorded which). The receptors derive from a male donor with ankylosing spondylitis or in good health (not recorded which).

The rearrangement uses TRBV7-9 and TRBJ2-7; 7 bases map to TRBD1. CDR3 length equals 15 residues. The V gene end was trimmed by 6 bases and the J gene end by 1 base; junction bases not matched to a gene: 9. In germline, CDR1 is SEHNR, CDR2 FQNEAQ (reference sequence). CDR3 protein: CASRGRDSESYEQYF. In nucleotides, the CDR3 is TGTGCCAGCAGGGGCAGGGACAGTGAGTCCTACGAGCAGTACTTC.

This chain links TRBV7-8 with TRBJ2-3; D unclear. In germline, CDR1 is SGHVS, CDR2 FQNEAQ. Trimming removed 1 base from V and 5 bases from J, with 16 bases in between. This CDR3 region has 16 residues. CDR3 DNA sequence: TGTGCCAGCAGCTTAGGGGCTAGTTACATCAGAGATACGCAGTATTTT. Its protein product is CASSLGASYIRDTQYF.

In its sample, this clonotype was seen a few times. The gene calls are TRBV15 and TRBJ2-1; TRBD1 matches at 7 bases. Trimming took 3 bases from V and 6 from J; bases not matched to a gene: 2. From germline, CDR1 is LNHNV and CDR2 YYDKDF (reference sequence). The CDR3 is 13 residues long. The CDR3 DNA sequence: TGTGCCACCAGCAGCAGGACAGGCAATGAGCAGTTCTTC. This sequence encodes CATSSRTGNEQFF.

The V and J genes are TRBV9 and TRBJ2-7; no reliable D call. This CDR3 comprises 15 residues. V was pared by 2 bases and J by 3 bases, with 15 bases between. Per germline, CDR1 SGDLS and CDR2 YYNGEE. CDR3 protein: CASSVDADPLYEQYF. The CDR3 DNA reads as TGTGCCAGCAGCGTGGACGCCGACCCCCTCTACGAGCAGTACTTC.

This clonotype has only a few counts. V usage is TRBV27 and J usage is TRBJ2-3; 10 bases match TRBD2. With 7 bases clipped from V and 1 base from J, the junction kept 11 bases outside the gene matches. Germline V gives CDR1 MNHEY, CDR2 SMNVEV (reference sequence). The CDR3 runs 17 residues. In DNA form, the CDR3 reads TGTGCCAGCATCGATCTCCTCGGACTAGCGGGCACAGATACGCAGTATTTT. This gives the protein CASIDLLGLAGTDTQYF.

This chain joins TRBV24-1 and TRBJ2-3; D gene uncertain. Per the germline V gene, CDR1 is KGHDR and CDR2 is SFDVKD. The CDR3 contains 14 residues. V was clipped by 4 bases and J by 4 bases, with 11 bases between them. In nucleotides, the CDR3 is TGTGCCACCAGTGACATAATGGGTCCAGATACGCAGTATTTT. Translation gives CATSDIMGPDTQYF.

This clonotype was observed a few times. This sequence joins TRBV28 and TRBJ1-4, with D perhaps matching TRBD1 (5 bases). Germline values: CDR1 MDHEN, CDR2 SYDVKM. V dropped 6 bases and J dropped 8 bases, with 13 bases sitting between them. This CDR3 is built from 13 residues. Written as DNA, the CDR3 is TGTGCCAGCAGGCCGGGACGGGAGGAAAAACTGTTTTTT. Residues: CASRPGREEKLFF.

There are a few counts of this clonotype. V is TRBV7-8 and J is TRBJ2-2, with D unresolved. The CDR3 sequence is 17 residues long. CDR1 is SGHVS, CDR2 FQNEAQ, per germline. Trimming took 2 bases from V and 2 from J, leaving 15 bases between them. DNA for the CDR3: TGTGCCAGCAGCTTACCCGCGGCAGGCACCAACACCGGGGAGCTGTTTTTT. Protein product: CASSLPAAGTNTGELFF.

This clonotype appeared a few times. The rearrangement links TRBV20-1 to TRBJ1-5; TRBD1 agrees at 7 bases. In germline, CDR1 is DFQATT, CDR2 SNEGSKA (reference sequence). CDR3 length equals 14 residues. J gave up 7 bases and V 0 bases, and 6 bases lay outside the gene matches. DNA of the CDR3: TGCAGTGCTAGAGAATACAGGGGAGAACAGCCCCAGCATTTT. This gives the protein CSAREYRGEQPQHF.

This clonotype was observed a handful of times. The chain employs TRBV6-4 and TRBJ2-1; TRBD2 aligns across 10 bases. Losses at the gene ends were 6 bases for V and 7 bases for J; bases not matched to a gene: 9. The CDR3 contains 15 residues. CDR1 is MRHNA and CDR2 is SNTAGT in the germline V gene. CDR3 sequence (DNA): TGTGCCAGCAGCCCCAGCGGGGGGGGTGGGAATGAGCAGTTCTTC. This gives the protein CASSPSGGGGNEQFF.

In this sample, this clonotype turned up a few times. CDR3 region: CASSLGPGQGNQPQHF. As DNA, the CDR3 is TGCGCCAGCAGCCTAGGACCGGGACAGGGCAATCAGCCCCAGCATTTT. This chain links TRBV4-1 with TRBJ1-5; 8 positions match TRBD1. The CDR3 is made up of 16 amino acids. Germline CDR1 MGHRA, CDR2 YSYEKL. V was clipped by 4 bases and J by 2 bases; unmatched bases: 7.

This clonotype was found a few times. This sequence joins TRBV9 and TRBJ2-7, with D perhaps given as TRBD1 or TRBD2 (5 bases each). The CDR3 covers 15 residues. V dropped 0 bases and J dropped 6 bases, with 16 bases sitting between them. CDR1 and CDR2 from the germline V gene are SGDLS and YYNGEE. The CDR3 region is CASSVEGTWVGEQYF. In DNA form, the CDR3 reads TGTGCCAGCAGCGTAGAGGGGACCTGGGTCGGCGAGCAGTACTTC.

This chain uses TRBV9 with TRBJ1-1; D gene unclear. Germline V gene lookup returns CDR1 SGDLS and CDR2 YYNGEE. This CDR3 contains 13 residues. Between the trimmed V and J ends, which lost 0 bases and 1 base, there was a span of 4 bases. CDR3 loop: CASSVDWNTEAFF. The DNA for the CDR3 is TGTGCCAGCAGCGTAGACTGGAACACTGAAGCTTTCTTT. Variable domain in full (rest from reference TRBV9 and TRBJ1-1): DSGVTQTPKHLITATGQRVTLRCSPRSGDLSVYWYQQSLDQGLQFLIQYYNGEERAKGNILERFSAQQFPDLHSELNLSSLELGDSALYFCASSVDWNTEAFFGQGTRLTVV.

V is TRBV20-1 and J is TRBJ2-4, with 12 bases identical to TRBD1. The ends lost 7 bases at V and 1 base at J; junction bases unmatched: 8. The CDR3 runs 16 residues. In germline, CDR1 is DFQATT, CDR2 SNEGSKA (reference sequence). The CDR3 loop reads CSVRDRGREAKNIQYF. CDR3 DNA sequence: TGCAGTGTCCGGGACAGGGGGCGTGAGGCCAAAAACATTCAGTACTTC.

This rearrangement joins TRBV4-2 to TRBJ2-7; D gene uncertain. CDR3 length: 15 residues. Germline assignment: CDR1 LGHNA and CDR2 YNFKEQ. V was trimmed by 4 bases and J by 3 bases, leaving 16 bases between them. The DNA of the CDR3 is TGTGCCAGCAGCCCCGACCCCGACATAAACTACGAGCAGTACTTC. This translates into CASSPDPDINYEQYF.